This is a list of T cell receptor beta chains from one sample in a study of shared T cell receptors in the human thymus. Method: immunoSEQ multiplex PCR; TCRdb's copy keeps in-frame clones and lacks some. The data contain some 700,000 clones, over 75% of them seen just once; the ten biggest clones take up around 0.0094%. The same sample was also studied in work on human thymus T cells.

Sequences were obtained from thymocytes. These TCRs come from a girl under three years old with a congenital heart defect. Both conserved end residues are part of each CDR3. The D gene is left open where the match is weak. Rows give clone size only sometimes, using once, few, many, or a class for an expanded clone.

-,-,TRBJ1-1,TRBV28,TGTGCCAGCAGGTGGGACACCACTGAAGCTTTCTTT,CASRWDTTEAFF
-,-,TRBJ2-3,TRBV27,TGTGCCAGCAGTTTATCCCCGCGGGGACGCACAGATACGCAGTATTTT,CASSLSPRGRTDTQYF
-,-,TRBJ2-1,TRBV19,TGTGCCAGTAGTGACGCGGTCCCTCGTGGTGAGCAGTTCTTC,CASSDAVPRGEQFF
-,-,TRBJ2-2,TRBV7-9,TGTGCCAGCAGCTTCCGCCTAGAACAAAACACCGGGGAGCTGTTTTTT,CASSFRLEQNTGELFF
-,-,TRBJ1-1,TRBV7-2,TGTGCCAGCAGCTGGTACAGGGAACGAACTGAAGCTTTCTTT,CASSWYRERTEAFF
once,TRBD1,TRBJ2-2,TRBV7-6,TGTGCCAGTGGACTTCCGGGACAGGGCGCCGGGGAGCTGTTTTTT,CASGLPGQGAGELFF
few,TRBD2,TRBJ2-5,TRBV2,TGTGCCAGCAGCGAAAGGTGGCGGGGGGGCCAAGGGGAGACCCAGTACTTC,CASSERWRGGQGETQYF
-,-,TRBJ1-1,TRBV4-1,TGCGCCAGCAGCCCTTCCAGAATTTATAAAGTAATGAACACTGAAGCTTTCTTT,CASSPSRIYKVMNTEAFF
-,-,TRBJ1-1,TRBV7-9,TGTGCCAGCAGCTTAAATGGGGACAAGAACACTGAAGCTTTCTTT,CASSLNGDKNTEAFF
-,-,TRBJ1-5,TRBV9,TGTGCCAGCAGCGTAGGAGGGGGGGGGCCCCAGCATTTT,CASSVGGGGPQHF
-,-,TRBJ1-1,TRBV13,TGTGCCAGCAGCTTAGACCTCCGGGACAAGGGGGGGATGAACACTGAAGCTTTCTTT,CASSLDLRDKGGMNTEAFF
few,-,TRBJ1-2,TRBV29-1,TGCAGCGTTGAATCCTGGAGGACAGAAACTAACTATGGCTACACCTTC,CSVESWRTETNYGYTF
once,-,TRBJ2-1,TRBV9,TGTGCCAGCAGCGCGCCGGGACGGGAGAAGGCAAGCTCCTACAATGAGCAGTTCTTC,CASSAPGREKASSYNEQFF
-,TRBD1,TRBJ2-3,TRBV4-1,TGCGCCAGCACCCATACAGGGGGCGCCCCTTCCACAGATACGCAGTATTTT,CASTHTGGAPSTDTQYF
-,-,TRBJ2-7,TRBV6-6,TGTGCCAGCAGCCCCAACTGGACAGACGGAGAGTACTTC,CASSPNWTDGEYF
-,-,TRBJ1-4,TRBV6-1,TGTGCCAGCAGAGGGGCCGGCGTGGATGAAAAACTGTTTTTT,CASRGAGVDEKLFF
-,TRBD1,TRBJ2-5,TRBV5-1,TGCGCCAGCAGATCGGGACAGGGGTACCAAGAGACCCAGTACTTC,CASRSGQGYQETQYF
-,TRBD1,TRBJ2-5,TRBV28,TGTGCCAGCAGTTCCGGGACAGCGCTGACATGCCGCCAAGAGACCCAGTACTTC,CASSSGTALTCRQETQYF
-,-,TRBJ2-3,TRBV9,TGTGCCAGCAGCGTAGGTAGTAGCGGACGCGACACAGATACGCAGTATTTT,CASSVGSSGRDTDTQYF
-,TRBD1,TRBJ1-2,TRBV7-2,TGTGCCAGCAGCATTAACCGGGACAGATACGGCTACACCTTC,CASSINRDRYGYTF
-,-,TRBJ2-7,TRBV5-1,TGCGCCAGCAGCTTGGCGGCAGGGCGCCCCCTCGAGCAGTACTTC,CASSLAAGRPLEQYF
-,-,TRBJ2-7,TRBV10-2,TGCGCCAGCAGTGAGTCGAGCTCTATAAGGCAGGGATCCTACGAGCAGTACTTC,CASSESSSIRQGSYEQYF